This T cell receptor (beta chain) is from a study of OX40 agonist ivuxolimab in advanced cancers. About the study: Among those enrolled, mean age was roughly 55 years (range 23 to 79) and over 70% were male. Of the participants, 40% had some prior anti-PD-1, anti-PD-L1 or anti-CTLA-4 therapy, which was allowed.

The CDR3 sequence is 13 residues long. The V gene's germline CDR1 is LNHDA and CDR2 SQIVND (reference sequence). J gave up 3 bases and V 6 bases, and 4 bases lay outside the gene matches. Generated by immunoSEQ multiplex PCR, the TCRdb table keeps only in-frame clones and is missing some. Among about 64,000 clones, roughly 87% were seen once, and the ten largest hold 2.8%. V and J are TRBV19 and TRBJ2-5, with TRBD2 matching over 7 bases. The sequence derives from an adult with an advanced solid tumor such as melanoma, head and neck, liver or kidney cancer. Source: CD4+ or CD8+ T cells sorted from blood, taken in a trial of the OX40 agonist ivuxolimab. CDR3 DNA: TGTGCCAGTAGGGGGGGGAATGAAGAGACCCAGTACTTC. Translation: CASRGGNEETQYF. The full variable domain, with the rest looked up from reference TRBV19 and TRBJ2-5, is DGGITQSPKYLFRKEGQNVTLSCEQNLNHDAMYWYRQDPGQGLRLIYYSQIVNDFQKGDIAEGYSVSREKKESFPLTVTSAQKNPTAFYLCASRGGNEETQYFGPGTRLLVL.